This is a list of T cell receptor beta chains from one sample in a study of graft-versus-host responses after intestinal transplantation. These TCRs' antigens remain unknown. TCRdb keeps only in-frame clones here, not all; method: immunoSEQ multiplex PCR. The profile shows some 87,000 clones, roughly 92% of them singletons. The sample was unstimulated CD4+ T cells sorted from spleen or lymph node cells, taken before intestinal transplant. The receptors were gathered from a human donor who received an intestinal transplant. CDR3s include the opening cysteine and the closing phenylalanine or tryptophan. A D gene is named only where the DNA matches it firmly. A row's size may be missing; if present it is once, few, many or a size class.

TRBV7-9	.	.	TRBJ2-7	TGTGCCAGCAGCTCCCAGGGCTACGAGCAGTACTTC	CASSSQGYEQYF
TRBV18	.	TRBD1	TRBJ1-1	TGTGCCAGCTCACCACTCGGGACAGCTACCCGTGAAGCTTTCTTT	CASSPLGTATREAFF
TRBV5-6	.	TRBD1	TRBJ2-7	TGTGCCAGCAGCTTGGACAGGGGGCTTCCCTACGAGCAGTACTTC	CASSLDRGLPYEQYF
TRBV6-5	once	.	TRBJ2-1	TGTGCCAGCAGTTACTCGGCTAGTGAGCAGTTCTTC	CASSYSASEQFF
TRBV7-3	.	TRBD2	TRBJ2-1	TGTGCCAGCAGCTTGATAGGGAGGACTAGCGGGAGGAATGAGCAGTTCTTC	CASSLIGRTSGRNEQFF
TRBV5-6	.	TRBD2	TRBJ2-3	TGTGCCAGCAGCCTGGGGGGGGATACGCAGTATTTT	CASSLGGDTQYF
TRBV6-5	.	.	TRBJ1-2	TGTGCCAGCAGCGCGGACAGTCAACGTGGAGGCTACACCTTC	CASSADSQRGGYTF
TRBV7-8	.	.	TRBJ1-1	TGTGCCAGCAGCACAGCCGGAACAGCAATAGACACTGAAGCTTTCTTT	CASSTAGTAIDTEAFF
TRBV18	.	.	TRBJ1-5	TGTGCCAGCTCACCCCCAAGCGGGGGTCGGTATCGCAATCAGCCCCAGCATTTT	CASSPPSGGRYRNQPQHF
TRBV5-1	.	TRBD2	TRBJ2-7	TGCGCCAGCAGCTTGGGGCTAGCGGGAGCTTATTGGTACGAGCAGTACTTC	CASSLGLAGAYWYEQYF
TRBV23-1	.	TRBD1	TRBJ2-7	TGCGCCAGCAGTCCTGGACAGGGGGCAGCCTCCTACGAGCAGTACTTC	CASSPGQGAASYEQYF
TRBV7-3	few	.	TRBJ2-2	TGTGCCAGCAGCTTCCTGGGCGGCCCGAACACCGGGGAGCTGTTTTTT	CASSFLGGPNTGELFF
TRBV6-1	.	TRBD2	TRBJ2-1	TGTGCCAGCAGTGTTCTAGCGGGAGTCTCCTACAATGAGCAGTTCTTC	CASSVLAGVSYNEQFF
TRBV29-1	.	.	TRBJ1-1	TGCAGCGCGACACGGGACAACACTGAAGCTTTCTTT	CSATRDNTEAFF
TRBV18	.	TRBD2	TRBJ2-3	TGTGCCAGCTCACCCTTTCGACTAGCGGGAGTAGATACGCAGTATTTT	CASSPFRLAGVDTQYF
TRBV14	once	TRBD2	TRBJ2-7	TGTGCCAGCGGGACTAGCGGACCCTACGAGCAGTACTTC	CASGTSGPYEQYF
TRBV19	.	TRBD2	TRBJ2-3	TGTGCCAGTAGTAACCTTCTTGGGCGGGAGACGAGCACAGATACGCAGTATTTT	CASSNLLGRETSTDTQYF
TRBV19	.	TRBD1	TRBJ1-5	TGTGCCAGTAGCCGATTGGGGGGTCGGGGGTTCACAGGGGGCCCCAGCAATCAGCCCCAGCATTTT	CASSRLGGRGFTGGPSNQPQHF
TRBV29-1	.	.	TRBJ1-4	TGCAGCGTAATTACTGGGCTACAGGGAGGTAATGAAAAACTGTTTTTT	CSVITGLQGGNEKLFF
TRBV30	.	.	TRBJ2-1	TGTGCCTCGGCCCGGAGGCCGAGGTTCAATGAGCAGTTCTTC	CASARRPRFNEQFF
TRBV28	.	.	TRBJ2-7	TGTGCCAGCAGTCCACACAGGGATCAGTACTTC	CASSPHRDQYF
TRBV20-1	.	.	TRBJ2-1	TGCAGTGCTAGGGGGGGTTTGGAGCAGTTCTTC	CSARGGLEQFF
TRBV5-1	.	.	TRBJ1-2	TGCGCCAGCAGCCCCAGCGGAGGAGGAGGTTATGGCTACACCTTC	CASSPSGGGGYGYTF
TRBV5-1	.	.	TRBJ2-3	TGCGCCAGCAGCTTGGAGGGCAGGGGACCAGATACGCAGTATTTT	CASSLEGRGPDTQYF
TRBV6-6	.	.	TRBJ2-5	TGTGCCAGCAGTTACCGACAGTGGGAGACCCAGTACTTC	CASSYRQWETQYF
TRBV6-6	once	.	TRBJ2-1	TGTGCCAGCAGCTCACCCGGGTGGCGGTTGACTGAGCAGTTCTTC	CASSSPGWRLTEQFF
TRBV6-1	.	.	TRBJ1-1	TGTGCCAGCAGGGGAATAGGGGACACAAAAGCTTTCTTT	CASRGIGDTKAFF
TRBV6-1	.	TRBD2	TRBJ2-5	TGTGCCAGCGAGGTCCAGCCTAGCGGGACGGAGACCCAGTACTTC	CASEVQPSGTETQYF
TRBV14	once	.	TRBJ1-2	TGTGCCAGCAGCCAACCGGACGGGGCTGGAAGCTACACCTTC	CASSQPDGAGSYTF
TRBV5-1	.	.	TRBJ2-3	TGCGCCAGCAGACCCGGACAGATCACAGATACGCAGTATTTT	CASRPGQITDTQYF
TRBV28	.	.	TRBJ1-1	TGTGCCAGCAGTTTTTGGCAGGGCTACACTGAAGCTTTCTTT	CASSFWQGYTEAFF
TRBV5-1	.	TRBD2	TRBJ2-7	TGCGCCAGCAGGGACGACTTGCGGGAGACCTTCTACGAGCAGTACTTC	CASRDDLRETFYEQYF
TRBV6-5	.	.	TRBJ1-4	TGTGCCAGCAGTTATGGAGGGCAGGGTGGTGAAAAACTGTTTTTT	CASSYGGQGGEKLFF
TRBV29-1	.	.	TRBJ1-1	TGCAGCGTTGGATTACCTATGAACACTGAAGCTTTCTTT	CSVGLPMNTEAFF
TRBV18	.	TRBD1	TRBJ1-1	TGTGCCAGCTCACGTGGGACAGGGGGTGGAAGAACTGAAGCTTTCTTT	CASSRGTGGGRTEAFF
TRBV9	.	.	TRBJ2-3	TGTGCCAGCAGCGTCGTGACCGGCGTGGATACGCAGTATTTT	CASSVVTGVDTQYF
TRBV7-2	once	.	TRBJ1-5	TGTGCCAGCAGCTTAGCAACATCATATAGCAATCAGCCCCAGCATTTT	CASSLATSYSNQPQHF
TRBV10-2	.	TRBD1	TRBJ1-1	TGCGCCAGCAGGACTACAGGGGGCCTATACACTGAAGCTTTCTTT	CASRTTGGLYTEAFF
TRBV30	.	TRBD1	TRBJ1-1	TGTGCCTGGAGTCCACAGGGGGCGCGGGCTTTCTTT	CAWSPQGARAFF
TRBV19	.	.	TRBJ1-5	TGTGCCAGTAGTACAATCCCCGGGGGAGGGGGCAATCAGCCCCAGCATTTT	CASSTIPGGGGNQPQHF
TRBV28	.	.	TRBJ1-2	TGTGCCAGCAGGCCCAGGATTTATGGCTACACCTTC	CASRPRIYGYTF
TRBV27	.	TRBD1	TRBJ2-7	TGTGCCAGCAGTTTAGGTAGGGGGCTCCCCTACGAGCAGTACTTC	CASSLGRGLPYEQYF
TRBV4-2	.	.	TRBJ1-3	TGTGCCAGCAGCCAAGGGGAGGGCTGGGGTCGGGTCTCTGGAAACACCATATATTTT	CASSQGEGWGRVSGNTIYF
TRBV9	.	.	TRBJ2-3	TGTGCCAGCAGCGTAGGATGGCAGACTCGCACAGATACGCAGTATTTT	CASSVGWQTRTDTQYF
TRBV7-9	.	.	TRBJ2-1	TGTGCCAGCAGCTTCACAGGCGGACGGAACAATGAGCAGTTCTTC	CASSFTGGRNNEQFF
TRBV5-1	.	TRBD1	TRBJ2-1	TGCGCCAGCAGCCCACGACCCGACAGGGGGCTTAGAAATGAGCAGTTCTTC	CASSPRPDRGLRNEQFF
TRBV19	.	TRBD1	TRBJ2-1	TGTGCCAGTAGTAGGGGGGACAGGGTTTACAATGAGCAGTTCTTC	CASSRGDRVYNEQFF
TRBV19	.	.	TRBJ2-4	TGTGCCAGTAGTATAGCGGGAGCCAAAAACATTCAGTACTTC	CASSIAGAKNIQYF
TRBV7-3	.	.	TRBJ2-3	TGTGCCAGCAGCCCCCGACAGAGGGGAGATACGCAGTATTTT	CASSPRQRGDTQYF
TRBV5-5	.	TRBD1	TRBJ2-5	TGTGCCAGCAGCCCACAAAGGACAGGGCAAGAGACCCAGTACTTC	CASSPQRTGQETQYF
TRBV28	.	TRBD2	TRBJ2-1	TGTGCCAGCAGTGTAACCCTTCGGCTAGCGGGAGGAGCCAATGAGCAGTTCTTC	CASSVTLRLAGGANEQFF
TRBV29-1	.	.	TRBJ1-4	TGCAGCGTTGGAGACAGCAAAAATGAAAAACTGTTTTTT	CSVGDSKNEKLFF
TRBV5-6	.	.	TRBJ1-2	TGTGCCACAAAGCATCCCACCCAGGGTGGCTACACCTTC	CATKHPTQGGYTF
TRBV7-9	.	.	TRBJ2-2	TGTGCCAGCCGCCCACCCTCGGGCACCGGGGAGCTGTTTTTT	CASRPPSGTGELFF
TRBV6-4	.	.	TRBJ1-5	TGTGCCAGCAGTGACTCGTGGGGGTTGGGCAATCAGCCCCAGCATTTT	CASSDSWGLGNQPQHF
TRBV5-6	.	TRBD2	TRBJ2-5	TGTGCCAGCAGCCCCGGGAGCGGGAGCAGGGGAGGGACCCAGTACTTC	CASSPGSGSRGGTQYF
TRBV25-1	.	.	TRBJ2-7	TGTGATAAGGGGGGGGCTGTCGAGCAGTACTTC	CDKGGAVEQYF
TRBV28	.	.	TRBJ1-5	TGTGCCAGCAGTTTATGGGACGTTGGCAATCAGCCCCAGCATTTT	CASSLWDVGNQPQHF
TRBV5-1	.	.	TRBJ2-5	TGCGCCAGCAGCTGGGACAGCCGGGGGGAGACCCAGTACTTC	CASSWDSRGETQYF
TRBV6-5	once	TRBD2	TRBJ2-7	TGTGCCAGCAGTCGGACTAGCGGGATCGGCGAGCAGTACTTC	CASSRTSGIGEQYF